This T cell receptor (beta chain) was retrieved from a study of T cells in Graves' hyperthyroidism and ophthalmopathy. Exclusion of patients followed from uncontrolled infection, other autoimmune disease, pregnancy or lactation. RNA transcripts provided the source from which TCR beta CDR3 regions were amplified. Researchers ran a first-round RT-PCR on the TCR CDR3 using the HTBI primer set. TCRdb analysed the multiplex PCR reads with MiXCR anew, one entry per CDR3 protein. The profile covers approximately 720,000 distinct CDR3 sequences, with about 17% appearing a single time and about a sixth taken by the ten largest. Note on this clonotype: What it binds is unknown.

Study-level results: Ophthalmopathy was told apart from stable hyperthyroidism by a 13 V-J model. Progression to ophthalmopathy was predicted a median of roughly 6.8 months early.

CDR1 and CDR2 (germline): MNHEY, SMNVEV (reference sequence). Trimming pared 5 bases from V and 2 bases from J, leaving 12 bases between. The length of the CDR3 is 14 residues. The chain employs TRBV27 and TRBJ2-5; maybe TRBD2 (6 bases). The TCR was taken from a woman between 50 and 59 years old with Graves' hyperthyroidism that later progressed to Graves' ophthalmopathy. The sample taken for sequencing was blood. CDR3 protein: CASSQSGLQETQYF. CDR3 sequence (DNA): TGTGCCAGCAGTCAGAGCGGGCTTCAAGAGACCCAGTACTTC.